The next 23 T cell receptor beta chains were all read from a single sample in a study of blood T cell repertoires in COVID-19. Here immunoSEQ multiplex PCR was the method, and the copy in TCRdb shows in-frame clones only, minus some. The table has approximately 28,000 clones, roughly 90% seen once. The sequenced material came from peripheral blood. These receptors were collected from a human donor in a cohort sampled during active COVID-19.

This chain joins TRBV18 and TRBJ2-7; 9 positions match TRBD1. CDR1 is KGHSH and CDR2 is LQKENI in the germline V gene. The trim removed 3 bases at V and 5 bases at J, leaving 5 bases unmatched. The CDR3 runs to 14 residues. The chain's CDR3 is CASSPGTGIHEQYF. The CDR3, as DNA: TGTGCCAGCTCACCCGGGACAGGGATTCACGAGCAGTACTTC.

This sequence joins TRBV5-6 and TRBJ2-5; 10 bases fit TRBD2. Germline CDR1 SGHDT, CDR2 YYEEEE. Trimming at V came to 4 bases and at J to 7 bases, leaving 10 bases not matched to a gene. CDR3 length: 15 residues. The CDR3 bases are TGTGCCAGCAGCCTAACTAGCGGGGATCATGGGACCCAGTACTTC. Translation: CASSLTSGDHGTQYF.

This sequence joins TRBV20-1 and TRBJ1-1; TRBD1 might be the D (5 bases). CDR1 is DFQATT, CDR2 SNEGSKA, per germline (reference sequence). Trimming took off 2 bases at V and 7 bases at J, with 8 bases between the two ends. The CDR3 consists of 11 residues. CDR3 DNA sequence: TGCAGTGCTAGAAGACAGAGTGAAGCTTTCTTT. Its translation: CSARRQSEAFF.

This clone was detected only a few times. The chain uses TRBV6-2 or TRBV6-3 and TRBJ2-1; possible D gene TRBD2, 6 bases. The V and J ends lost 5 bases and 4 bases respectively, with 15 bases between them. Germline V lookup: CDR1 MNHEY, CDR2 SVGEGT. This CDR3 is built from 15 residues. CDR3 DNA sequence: TGTGCCAGCAGTAGCCCGGGAGCACATTACAATGAGCAGTTCTTC. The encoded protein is CASSSPGAHYNEQFF.

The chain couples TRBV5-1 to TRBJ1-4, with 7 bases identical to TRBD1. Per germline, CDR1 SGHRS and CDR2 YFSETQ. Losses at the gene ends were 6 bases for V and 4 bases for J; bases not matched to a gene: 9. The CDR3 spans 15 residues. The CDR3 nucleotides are TGCGCCAGCAACTCAGGGGGACAGCTTAATGAAAAACTGTTTTTT. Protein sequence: CASNSGGQLNEKLFF.

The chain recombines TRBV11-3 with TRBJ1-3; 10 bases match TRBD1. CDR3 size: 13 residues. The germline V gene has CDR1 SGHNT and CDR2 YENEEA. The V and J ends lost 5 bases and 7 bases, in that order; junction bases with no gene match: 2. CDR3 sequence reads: CASSTGQGNTIYF. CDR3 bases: TGTGCCAGCAGCACGGGACAGGGGAACACCATATATTTT.

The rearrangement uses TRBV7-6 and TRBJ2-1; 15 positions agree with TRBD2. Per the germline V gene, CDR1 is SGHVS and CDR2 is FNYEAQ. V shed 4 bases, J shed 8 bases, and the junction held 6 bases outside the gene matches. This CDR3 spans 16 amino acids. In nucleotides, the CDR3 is TGTGCCAGCAGCTCCGAATGGACTAGCGGGGGGGATGAGCAGTTCTTC. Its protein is CASSSEWTSGGDEQFF. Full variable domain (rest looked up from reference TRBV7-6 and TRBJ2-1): GAGVSQSPRYKVTKRGQDVALRCDPISGHVSLYWYRQALGQGPEFLTYFNYEAQQDKSGLPNDRFSAERPEGSISTLTIQRTEQRDSAMYRCASSSEWTSGGDEQFFGPGTRLTVL.

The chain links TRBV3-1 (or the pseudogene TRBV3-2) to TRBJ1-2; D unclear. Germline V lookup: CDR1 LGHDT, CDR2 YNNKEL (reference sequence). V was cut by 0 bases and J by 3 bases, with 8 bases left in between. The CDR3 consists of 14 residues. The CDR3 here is CASSQEQIYYGYTF. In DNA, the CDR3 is TGTGCCAGCAGCCAAGAGCAGATTTACTATGGCTACACCTTC.

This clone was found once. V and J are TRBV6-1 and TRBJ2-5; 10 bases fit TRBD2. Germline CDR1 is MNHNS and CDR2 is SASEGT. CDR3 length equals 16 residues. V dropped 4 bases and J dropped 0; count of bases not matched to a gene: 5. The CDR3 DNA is TGTGCCAGCAGTGCACTAGCGGGGACTTACCAAGAGACCCAGTACTTC. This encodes CASSALAGTYQETQYF.

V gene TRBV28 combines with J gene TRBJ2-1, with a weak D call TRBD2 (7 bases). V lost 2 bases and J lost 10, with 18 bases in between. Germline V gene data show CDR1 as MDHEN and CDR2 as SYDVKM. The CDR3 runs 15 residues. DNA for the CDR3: TGTGCCAGCAGTTTACCACTCGCGGGGGCCAAGGAGCAGTTCTTC. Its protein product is CASSLPLAGAKEQFF.

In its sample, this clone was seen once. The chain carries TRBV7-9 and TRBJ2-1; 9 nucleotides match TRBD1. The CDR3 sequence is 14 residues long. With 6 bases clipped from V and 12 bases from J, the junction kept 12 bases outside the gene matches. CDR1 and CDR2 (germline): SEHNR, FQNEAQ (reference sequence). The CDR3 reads CASRRTRGQGSQFF. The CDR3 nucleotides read TGTGCCAGCAGACGCACACGGGGACAGGGTTCGCAGTTCTTC.

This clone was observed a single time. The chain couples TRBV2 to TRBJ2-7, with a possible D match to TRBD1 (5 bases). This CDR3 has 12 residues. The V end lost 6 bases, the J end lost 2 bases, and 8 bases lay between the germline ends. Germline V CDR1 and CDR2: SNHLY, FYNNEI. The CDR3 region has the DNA TGTGCCAGCAGGCCAGGGACCTACGAGCAGTACTTC. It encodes CASRPGTYEQYF. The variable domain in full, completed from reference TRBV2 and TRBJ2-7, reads EPEVTQTPSHQVTQMGQEVILRCVPISNHLYFYWYRQILGQKVEFLVSFYNNEISEKSEIFDDQFSVERPDGSNFTLKIRSTKLEDSAMYFCASRPGTYEQYFGPGTRLTVT.

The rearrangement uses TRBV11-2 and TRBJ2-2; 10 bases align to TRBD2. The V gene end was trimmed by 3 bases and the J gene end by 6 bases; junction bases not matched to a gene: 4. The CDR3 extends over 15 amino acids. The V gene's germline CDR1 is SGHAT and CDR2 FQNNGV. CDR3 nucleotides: TGTGCCAGCAGCTTGAGCGGGGGGGCGTCCGGGGAGCTGTTTTTT. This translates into CASSLSGGASGELFF.

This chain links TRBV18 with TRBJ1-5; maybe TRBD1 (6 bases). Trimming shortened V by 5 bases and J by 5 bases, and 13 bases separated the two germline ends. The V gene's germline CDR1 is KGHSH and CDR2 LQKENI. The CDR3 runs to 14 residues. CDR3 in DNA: TGTGCCAGCTCAGCAATCGACAGGTATCAGCCCCAGCATTTT. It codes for CASSAIDRYQPQHF.

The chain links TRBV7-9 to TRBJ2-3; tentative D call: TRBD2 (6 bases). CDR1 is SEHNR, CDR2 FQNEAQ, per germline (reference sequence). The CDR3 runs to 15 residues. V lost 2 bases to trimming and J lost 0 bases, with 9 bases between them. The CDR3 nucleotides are TGTGCCAGCAGCTTATACAGCGGGAGCACAGATACGCAGTATTTT. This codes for CASSLYSGSTDTQYF.

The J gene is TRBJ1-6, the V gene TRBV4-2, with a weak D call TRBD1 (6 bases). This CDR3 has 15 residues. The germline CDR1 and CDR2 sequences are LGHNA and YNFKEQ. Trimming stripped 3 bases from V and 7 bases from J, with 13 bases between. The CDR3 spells CASSQHRALNSPLHF. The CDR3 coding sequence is TGTGCCAGCAGCCAGCACAGGGCGTTGAATTCACCCCTCCACTTT.

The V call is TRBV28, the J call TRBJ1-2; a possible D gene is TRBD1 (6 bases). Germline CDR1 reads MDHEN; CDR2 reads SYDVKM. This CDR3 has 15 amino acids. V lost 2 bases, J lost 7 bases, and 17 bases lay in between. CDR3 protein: CASSLMVAKGGGYTF. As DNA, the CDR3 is TGTGCCAGCAGTTTAATGGTCGCGAAAGGGGGTGGCTACACCTTC.

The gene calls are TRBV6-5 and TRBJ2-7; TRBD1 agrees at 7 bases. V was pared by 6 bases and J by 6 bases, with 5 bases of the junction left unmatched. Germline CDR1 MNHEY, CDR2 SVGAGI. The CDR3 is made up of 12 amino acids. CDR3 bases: TGTGCCAGCAGACAGGGGTCTGGCGAGCAGTACGTC. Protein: CASRQGSGEQYV.

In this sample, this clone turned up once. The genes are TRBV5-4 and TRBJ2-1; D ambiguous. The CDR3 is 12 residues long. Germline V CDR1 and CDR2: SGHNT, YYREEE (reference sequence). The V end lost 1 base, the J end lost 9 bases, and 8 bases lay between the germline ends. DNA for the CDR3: TGTGCCAGCAGCTTGACAGTCGGTGAGCAGTTCTTC. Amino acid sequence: CASSLTVGEQFF. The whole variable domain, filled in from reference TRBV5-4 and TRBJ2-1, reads ETGVTQSPTHLIKTRGQQVTLRCSSQSGHNTVSWYQQALGQGPQFIFQYYREEENGRGNFPPRFSGLQFPNYSSELNVNALELDDSALYLCASSLTVGEQFFGPGTRLTVL.

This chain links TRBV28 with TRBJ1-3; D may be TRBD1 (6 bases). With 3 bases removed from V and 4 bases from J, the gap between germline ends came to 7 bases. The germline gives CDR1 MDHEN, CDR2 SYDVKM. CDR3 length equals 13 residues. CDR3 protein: CASSFQGGNTIYF. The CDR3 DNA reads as TGTGCCAGCAGTTTTCAGGGGGGAAACACCATATATTTT.

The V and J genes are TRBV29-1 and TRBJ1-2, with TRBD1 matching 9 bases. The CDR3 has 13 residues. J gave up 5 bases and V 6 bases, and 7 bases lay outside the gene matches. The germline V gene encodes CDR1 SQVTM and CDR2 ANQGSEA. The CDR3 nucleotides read TGCAGCGTCTGGGACAGGGAGGCGTATGGCTACACCTTC. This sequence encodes CSVWDREAYGYTF.

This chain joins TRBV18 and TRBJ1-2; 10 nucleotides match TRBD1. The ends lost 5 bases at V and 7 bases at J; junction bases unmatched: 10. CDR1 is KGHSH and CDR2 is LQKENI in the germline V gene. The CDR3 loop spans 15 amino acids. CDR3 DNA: TGTGCCAGCTCATGGGAAGGACAGGGGGACTCTGGCTACACCTTC. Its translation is CASSWEGQGDSGYTF.

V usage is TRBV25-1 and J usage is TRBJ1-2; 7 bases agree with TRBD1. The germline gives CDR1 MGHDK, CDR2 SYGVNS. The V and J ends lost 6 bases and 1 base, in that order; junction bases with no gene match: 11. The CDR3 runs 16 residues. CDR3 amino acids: CASRQTGARFNYGYTF. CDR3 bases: TGTGCCAGCAGGCAAACAGGGGCGAGATTTAACTATGGCTACACCTTC.